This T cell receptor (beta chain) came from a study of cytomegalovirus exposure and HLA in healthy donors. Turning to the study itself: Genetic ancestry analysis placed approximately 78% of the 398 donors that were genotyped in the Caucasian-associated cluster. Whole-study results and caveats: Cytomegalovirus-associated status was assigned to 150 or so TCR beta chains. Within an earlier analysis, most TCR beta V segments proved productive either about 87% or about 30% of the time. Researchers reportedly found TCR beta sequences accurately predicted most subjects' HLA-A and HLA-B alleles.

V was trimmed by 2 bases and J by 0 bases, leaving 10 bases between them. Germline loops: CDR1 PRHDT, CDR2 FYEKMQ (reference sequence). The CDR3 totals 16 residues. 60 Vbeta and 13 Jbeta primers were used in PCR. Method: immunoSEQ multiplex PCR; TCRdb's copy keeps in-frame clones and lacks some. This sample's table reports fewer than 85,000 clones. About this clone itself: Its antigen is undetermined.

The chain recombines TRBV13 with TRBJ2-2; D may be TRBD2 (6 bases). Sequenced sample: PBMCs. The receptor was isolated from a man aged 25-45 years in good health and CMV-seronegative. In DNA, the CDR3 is TGTGCCAGCAGCTTAATTCCGGGAGCGAACACCGGGGAGCTGTTTTTT. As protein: CASSLIPGANTGELFF.